The rows below give T cell receptor beta chains drawn from one sample of a study of OX40 agonist ivuxolimab in advanced cancers. Produced via immunoSEQ multiplex PCR; TCRdb's table is partial and in-frame only. The sample contains about 19,000 clones, approximately 77% of which appear only once. The sequencing used CD4+ or CD8+ T cells sorted from blood, collected in a trial of the OX40 agonist ivuxolimab. These receptors were obtained from an adult with an advanced solid tumor such as melanoma, head and neck, liver or kidney cancer. CDR3s include the opening cysteine and the closing phenylalanine or tryptophan. D genes are given only for firm matches. The size entry is marked missing in some rows and otherwise reads once, few, many or a size class.

j_call d_call v_call clone_size cdr3_length cdr3_nt cdr3_aa
TRBJ1-4 TRBD1 TRBV7-8 once 19 TGTGCCAGCAGCTGGACCGGGACAGGGGGACCTCCAACTAATGAAAAACTGTTTTTT CASSWTGTGGPPTNEKLFF
TRBJ2-1 - TRBV19 - 15 TGTGCCAGTAGTATTTTTATCGGGAGCTACAATGAGCAGTTCTTC CASSIFIGSYNEQFF
TRBJ2-7 - TRBV6-6 few 14 TGTGCCAGCAGTCCCGGGACGGCCACCTACGAGCAGTACTTC CASSPGTATYEQYF
TRBJ2-1 TRBD2 TRBV27 - 16 TGTGCCAGCAGTATACGGACTAGCGGAGGGTACAATGAGCAGTTCTTC CASSIRTSGGYNEQFF
TRBJ2-7 - TRBV4-1 - 15 TGCGCCAGCAGCCAAGAGGAGCGGAGCTCCTACGAGCAGTACTTC CASSQEERSSYEQYF
TRBJ1-6 - TRBV7-2 - 17 TGCGCCAGCAGCCCTGAGGCTTCCAGCTCCTATAATTCACCCCTCCACTTT CASSPEASSSYNSPLHF
TRBJ2-7 TRBD1 TRBV19 - 15 TGTGCCAGTAGTATTCATTCCAGGGGGATGGACGAGCAGTACTTC CASSIHSRGMDEQYF
TRBJ2-1 - TRBV10-3 once 13 TGTGCCAGAGGGGGGGGACAAGACAATGAGCAGTTCTTC CARGGGQDNEQFF
TRBJ2-1 - TRBV19 medium-sized 14 TGTGCCAGTAGTATCATGGGGACCACCAATGAGCAGTTCTTC CASSIMGTTNEQFF
TRBJ2-3 - TRBV28 - 15 TGTGCCAGCGATACCCGGGGCCCAAGCACAGATACGCAGTATTTT CASDTRGPSTDTQYF
TRBJ2-7 TRBD2 TRBV6-5 few 14 TGTGCCAGCAGTAGGACTAGCGGGAGTTACGAGCAGTACTTC CASSRTSGSYEQYF
TRBJ2-1 - TRBV27 - 14 TGTGCCAGCAGTGCCGGGACGACCAACAATGAGCAGTTCTTC CASSAGTTNNEQFF
TRBJ2-1 TRBD2 TRBV11-2 - 15 TGTGCCAGCAGCTCCGGGACTAGCGGGGGTGATGAGCAGTTCTTC CASSSGTSGGDEQFF
TRBJ1-3 TRBD1 TRBV29-1 - 14 TGCAGCGCTCACAGGGGAGACTCTGGAAACACCATATATTTT CSAHRGDSGNTIYF
TRBJ2-7 - TRBV9 few 15 TGTGCCAGCAGCGTAGGTAACACTCCCCTCTACGAGCAGTACTTC CASSVGNTPLYEQYF
TRBJ2-3 - TRBV7-9 - 13 TGTGCCAGCAGCTTAGGGGAGCCAGATACGCAGTATTTT CASSLGEPDTQYF
TRBJ2-1 TRBD2 TRBV4-2 - 17 TGTGCCAGCAGCCAAGATCGGAATAGCGGGGCAAACAATGAGCAGTTCTTC CASSQDRNSGANNEQFF
TRBJ1-5 - TRBV11-2 - 14 TGTGCCAGCAGCTTAGCCGGTGGGCGGTGGCCCCAGCATTTT CASSLAGGRWPQHF
TRBJ2-1 TRBD2 TRBV9 once 18 TGTGCCAGCAGCGCCCTGGGAGGAGCGGGGGCCCTAGTGGACGGGCAGTTCTTC CASSALGGAGALVDGQFF
TRBJ2-7 - TRBV28 - 14 TGTGCCAGCAGTTTTTATCAGGGAATGATGGAGCAGTACTTC CASSFYQGMMEQYF
TRBJ2-5 TRBD2 TRBV5-1 - 15 TGCGCCAGCAGCTTATTGGCGGGGGGGACAGAGACCCAGTACTTC CASSLLAGGTETQYF
TRBJ1-1 - TRBV5-4 few 15 TGTGCCAGCAGCTTGGACCGGGCGGCGGACACTGAAGCTTTCTTT CASSLDRAADTEAFF
TRBJ1-1 - TRBV5-4 - 13 TGCGCCAGCAGCTCTACTCTGAACACTGAAGCTTTCTTT CASSSTLNTEAFF
TRBJ2-1 - TRBV5-4 - 13 TGTGCCAGCAGCTTGAGGGGCGGGAATGAGCAGTTCTTC CASSLRGGNEQFF
TRBJ2-7 - TRBV7-2 - 15 TGTGCCAGCAGCCGATACACCGGGACCCTCTACGAGCAGTACTTT CASSRYTGTLYEQYF
TRBJ1-1 - TRBV6-1 - 13 TGTGCCAGCAGTTCCGGGCCGAACACTGAAGCTTTCTTT CASSSGPNTEAFF
TRBJ2-1 - TRBV4-1 - 17 TGCGCCAGCAGCTTTAAAGAGTGGAGCGAAAACTACAATGAGCAGTTCTTC CASSFKEWSENYNEQFF
TRBJ1-4 - TRBV30 - 13 TGTGCCTGGAGCCGGATTGAGAGGCAAAAACTGTTTTTT CAWSRIERQKLFF
TRBJ2-7 TRBD2 TRBV13 - 15 TGTGCCAGCAGCTTGGAGCGGGGGCAGGAAGATGAGCAGTACTTC CASSLERGQEDEQYF
TRBJ2-1 - TRBV4-1 - 14 TGCGCCAGCAGCCAAGCGCCGCAGGGCGATGAGCAGTTCTTC CASSQAPQGDEQFF
TRBJ2-3 TRBD2 TRBV2 - 16 TGTGCCAGCAGTGAAGCTCTAGCGGGGTACACAGATACGCAGTATTTT CASSEALAGYTDTQYF
TRBJ1-1 - TRBV5-5 - 16 TGCGCCAGCAGCCAAGTAGTGGACACACTATTCACTGAAGCTTTCTTT CASSQVVDTLFTEAFF
TRBJ2-7 - TRBV14 - 15 TGTGCCAGCAGCCAAGAGCCGAAACACCTCTACGAGCAGTACTTC CASSQEPKHLYEQYF
TRBJ1-1 - TRBV18 - 14 TGTGCCAGCTCACCTGATTGGGGGAACACTGAAGCTTTCTTT CASSPDWGNTEAFF
TRBJ2-7 TRBD1 TRBV25-1 - 14 TGTGCCAGGTCCGGGACAGGGGACCTCTACGAGCAGTACTTC CARSGTGDLYEQYF
TRBJ2-1 - TRBV27 - 12 TGTGCCAGCAGCCTCAGCGGCAATGAGCAGTTCTTC CASSLSGNEQFF
TRBJ2-7 - TRBV30 medium-sized 14 TGTGCCTGGAGTGTACCCTGGAACTCCTACGAGCAGTACTTC CAWSVPWNSYEQYF
TRBJ2-7 TRBD2 TRBV7-8 - 15 TGTGCCAGCAGCTTAGCGGGACTAGCGAGCTACGAGCAGTACTTC CASSLAGLASYEQYF
TRBJ2-3 TRBD1 TRBV13 medium-sized 16 TGTGCCAGCAGCGCCCAACAGGGGAACCCCGCAGATACGCAGTATTTT CASSAQQGNPADTQYF
TRBJ1-1 - TRBV6-1 - 14 TGTGCCAGCAGGGACCGGGGTATGAACACTGAAGCTTTCTTT CASRDRGMNTEAFF
TRBJ2-2 - TRBV5-1 once 12 TGCGCCAGCAGCTTTGTCGCCGGGGAGCTGTTTTTT CASSFVAGELFF
TRBJ2-7 - TRBV27 - 14 TGTGCCAGCAGTTTATCGCCTAGCCCCTACGAGCAGTACTTC CASSLSPSPYEQYF
TRBJ2-2 - TRBV11-2 - 15 TGTGCCAGCAAGGGTTGGAGGACAGACACCGGGGAGCTGTTTTTT CASKGWRTDTGELFF
TRBJ2-3 TRBD2 TRBV30 - 13 TGTGCCTGGAGTTCTAGCGGGGGCTATACGCAGTATTTT CAWSSSGGYTQYF
TRBJ2-2 - TRBV9 - 12 TGTGCCAGCAGCGTAAGGGGCGGGGAGCTGTTTTTT CASSVRGGELFF
TRBJ2-1 TRBD2 TRBV10-3 - 15 TGTGCCATCGGCGGACTAGCGGGGGAGGGGAATGAGCAGTTCTTC CAIGGLAGEGNEQFF
TRBJ2-7 - TRBV27 - 13 TGTGCCAGCAGTCCTGGGAGGACCTACGAGCAGTACTTC CASSPGRTYEQYF
TRBJ1-5 - TRBV10-3 - 13 TGTGCCATCAGTGAGTCCCTCGGGCAGCCCCAGCATTTT CAISESLGQPQHF
TRBJ2-7 TRBD2 TRBV19 few 16 TGTGCCAGTAGTAAAGGGCTAGCGGAGAGGGGCTACGAGCAGTACTTC CASSKGLAERGYEQYF
TRBJ2-5 TRBD1 TRBV5-6 - 16 TGTGCCAGCAGCCACACCGGGACAGGGATGAGGGAGACCCAGTACTTC CASSHTGTGMRETQYF
TRBJ1-5 - TRBV11-2 - 16 TGTGCCAGCAGCCAGACCCCACAGGGAGGCAATCAGCCCCAGCATTTT CASSQTPQGGNQPQHF
TRBJ2-1 TRBD2 TRBV4-3 - 16 TGCGCCAGCAGCCAAGTAGCGGGAGCACTTTATGATGAGCAGTTCTTC CASSQVAGALYDEQFF
TRBJ2-7 TRBD2 TRBV4-1 - 15 TGCGCCAGCAGCCAAGATCGGGACTACCGTTACGAGCAGTACTTC CASSQDRDYRYEQYF
TRBJ2-7 TRBD2 TRBV13 - 14 TGTGCCAGCAGTTTACTAGCGGGAGCCCACGAGCAGTACTTC CASSLLAGAHEQYF
TRBJ2-2 - TRBV7-8 - 14 TGTGCCAGCAGCTTAGCTCGGGGTTTCGGGGAGCTGTTTTTT CASSLARGFGELFF